The 4 T cell receptor beta chains reported below all come from one sample, sequenced in a study of T cells in tuberculosis (dated by TCRdb to 2017 to 2018). The library was obtained by the immunoSEQ multiplex PCR assay. The immuneACCESS repertoire file appears here via TCRdb, limited to in-frame rearrangements. These files lack a portion of the clones; in checked studies, under half of the deficit traces to unresolved V genes, and the cause of the others is not known. The sample table contains tens of thousands of clones; only one count was recorded for 95% of them. 3.5% to 4.5% of the sample goes to the ten largest clones. The sequencing sample was made of PBMCs. These receptor sequences come from a donor aged 10 to 29 with latent tuberculosis or without tuberculosis infection.

This clone was recorded only once. The chain uses TRBV10-3 and TRBJ2-7; TRBD1 aligns across 7 bases. CDR3 length equals 14 residues. The V and J ends lost 8 bases and 2 bases, in that order; junction bases with no gene match: 9. Germline loops: CDR1 ENHRY, CDR2 SYGVKD. CDR3 bases: TGTGCCATCCAGAAGGGGGCAGGCCCCTACGAGCAGTACTTC. The encoded protein is CAIQKGAGPYEQYF.

The chain links TRBV9 to TRBJ1-1; perhaps TRBD1 as D (6 bases). The ends were cut back, 4 bases at V and 1 base at J, with 14 bases in the middle. CDR3 size: 15 residues. CDR1 is SGDLS, CDR2 YYNGEE, per germline. In nucleotides, the CDR3 is TGTGCCAGCAGCCGTACAGGACAGAAGAACACTGAAGCTTTCTTT. This codes for CASSRTGQKNTEAFF.

V usage is TRBV25-1 and J usage is TRBJ2-5; TRBD1 might be the D (6 bases). The CDR3 covers 14 residues. Germline V CDR1 and CDR2: MGHDK, SYGVNS. The germline V and J ends were trimmed by 4 bases and 0 bases, with 9 bases remaining between them. The CDR3 loop reads CASSVAGDQETQYF. The DNA for the CDR3 is TGTGCCAGCAGTGTTGCAGGGGACCAAGAGACCCAGTACTTC.

The chain couples TRBV30 to TRBJ1-2; 12 nucleotides match TRBD1. In germline, CDR1 is GTSNPN, CDR2 SVGIG (reference sequence). The CDR3 runs 10 residues. V was clipped by 8 bases and J by 8 bases; unmatched bases: 0. The CDR3 here is CAGTGGGYTF. CDR3 DNA: TGTGCCGGGACAGGGGGCGGCTACACCTTC.